Sequencing of this TCR beta chain was carried out in a study of CD8 T cells in Susac syndrome. Random hexamers were used to reverse transcribe the RNA input (0.5 to 1 ug). MiXCR, applied by TCRdb to the immunoSEQ multiplex PCR reads, yields one record per CDR3 protein. The sample lists 95,000 to 150,000 distinct CDR3 sequences; more than 85% were seen once. Regarding this clonotype: The germline gene is not matched at one end of the junction; a read error may be the cause.

The CDR3 length is 13 residues. Per germline, CDR1 ENHRY and CDR2 SYGVKD. This receptor was taken from a human donor with multiple sclerosis. The V gene is TRBV10-3, the J gene TRBJ1-1, with a tentative D call TRBD1 (5 bases). Sequencing was performed on CD8+ T cells from PBMCs. The CDR3 loop is CAISEEGNTETFF. The CDR3 DNA reads TGTGCCATCAGTGAGGAGGGGAACACTGAAACTTTCTTT.